These T cell receptor beta chains were read from a single sample in a study of Ad26.COV2.S vaccination and SARS-CoV-2 variants. Profiled with immunoSEQ multiplex PCR; TCRdb holds only in-frame clones, not every one. The table has roughly 500,000 clones, about 91% seen once. The sequencing used peripheral blood, collected in a trial of Ad26.COV2.S vaccine versus placebo. The receptors were sampled from a person between 18 and 60 years old who received the Ad26.COV2.S COVID-19 vaccine or a placebo. Each CDR3 is given with its conserved first and last residue.

V,CDR3
TRBV5-1,CASSPGQSSDTANEKLFF
TRBV28,CASSLGGAGTGELFF
TRBV5-6,CASSLETEYGYTF
TRBV12-5,CASGPDRVGTGELFF
TRBV9,CASSGDAYSGNTIYF
TRBV15,CATSRPRGTGELFF
TRBV6-6,CASKAAGANEKLFF
TRBV28,CASQDSGGPTEAFF
TRBV30,CAWSRGGPYEQYF
TRBV2,CASSLNRDQETQYF
TRBV27,CASNPGLAEYNEQFF
TRBV18,CASSPVSLDTQYF
TRBV5-5,CASSPVWGGGSYEQYF
TRBV7-2,CASSLVPLAQTQYF
TRBV5-1,CASSEGLAGEETQYF
TRBV13,CASSRTGFASTDTQYF
TRBV28,CASSEITGITGELFF
TRBV7-9,CASSYSTETEAFF
TRBV4-3,CASSSRIGGLDYGYTF
TRBV15,CATSRFPGVNNEQFF
TRBV7-9,CASIPWVAGTREQFF
TRBV7-9,CASSLARASYGYTF
TRBV5-1,CASSQTPGFSGANVLTF
TRBV28,CASSLGLSKNIQYF
TRBV3-1/TRBV3-2,CASSQDWTEAFF
TRBV7-9,CASSLAKAPGSEKLFF
TRBV7-3,CASSLTTGSTDTQYF
TRBV15,CATSPGASQPQHF
TRBV24-1,CATSGLRESKLYEQFF
TRBV5-4,CASSLEQRMNTEAFF
TRBV2,CASTRGGARDYGYTF
TRBV4-3,CASSQDYRGGYTF
TRBV5-1,CASKTEYNSPLHF
TRBV7-2,CASSFKLENTIYF
TRBV6-5,CASSARFASTDTQYF
TRBV18,CASSLQSGFDQPQHF
TRBV23-1,CASSQPKRWGYGYTF
TRBV6-1,CASSEAGETQYF
TRBV7-2,CASSRLGLRDETQYF
TRBV7-9,CASSLTSSGSDEQFF
TRBV9,CASSADINTEAFF
TRBV15,CATSKARGLAGAAGELFF
TRBV7-9,CASSLQGDQPQHF
TRBV6-4,CASRRHGFAEAFF
TRBV6-6,CASSYARTGSYEQYF
TRBV7-9,CASSPLADTQYF
TRBV19,CASSISWVQPQHF
TRBV6-5,CASLWGHLDNSPLHF
TRBV30,CAWTRGTYGPETQYF
TRBV20-1,CSARRVTEAFF
TRBV7-2,CASSVRLAAMKIGELFF
TRBV7-9,CASSLPKIGWSYEQYF
TRBV6-5,CASSNGGRVNEKLFF
TRBV5-1,CASSRGAVRGNQETQYF
TRBV5-1,CASSPGLADINEQFF
TRBV5-1,CASSKGARADTQYF
TRBV7-8,CASSLKFNTGELFF
TRBV9,CASSVTSMSGYTF